This TCR beta chain came from a study of OX40 agonist ivuxolimab in advanced cancers. About the research overall: Patients achieving partial responses numbered three: one hepatocellular carcinoma case and two cutaneous melanoma cases. Study-wide findings and caveats: Some patients who did not respond also had low normalized T-cell clonal expansion.

Sequencing used immunoSEQ multiplex PCR; TCRdb keeps in-frame clones, though not all of them. In the table there are around 91,000 clones, about 91% of which are singletons. With 0 bases clipped from V and 0 bases from J, the junction kept 6 bases outside the gene matches. This CDR3 spans 20 amino acids. The germline V gene encodes CDR1 SGHAT and CDR2 FQNNGV. Comment on this clone: Its target is not known.

This sequence originates from an adult with an advanced solid tumor such as melanoma, head and neck, liver or kidney cancer. Here the sequenced sample was CD4+ or CD8+ T cells sorted from blood, taken in a trial of the OX40 agonist ivuxolimab. The gene calls are TRBV11-2 and TRBJ2-1; 15 bases match TRBD2. The CDR3 loop reads CASSLDPGTSGGPSYNEQFF. The CDR3 DNA sequence: TGTGCCAGCAGCTTAGATCCCGGGACTAGCGGGGGGCCCTCCTACAATGAGCAGTTCTTC.